The 22 T cell receptor beta chains in this list originate from one sample, sequenced in a study of cytomegalovirus exposure and HLA in healthy donors. The PCR was carried out with 60 Vbeta primers and 13 Jbeta primers. The table came from immunoSEQ multiplex PCR; TCRdb's copy has only in-frame clones and leaves some out. The data contain 180,000 or so clones, approximately 84% of them singletons. Specimen: PBMCs. All receptors derive from a girl between 10 and 17 years old in good health and CMV-seropositive.

This clone was counted once. This rearrangement joins TRBV7-9 to TRBJ2-2; TRBD2 aligns across 12 bases. Trimming removed 0 bases from V and 6 bases from J; junction bases left unmatched: 5. CDR1 is SEHNR, CDR2 FQNEAQ, per germline (reference sequence). The CDR3 is made up of 17 amino acids. This CDR3 is CASSLAQTSGSAGELFF. Here the CDR3 DNA reads TGTGCCAGCAGCTTAGCCCAGACTAGCGGGAGCGCCGGGGAGCTGTTTTTT. The variable domain in full, with the rest retrieved from reference TRBV7-9 and TRBJ2-2, is DTGVSQNPRHKITKRGQNVTFRCDPISEHNRLYWYRQTLGQGPEFLTYFQNEAQLEKSRLLSDRFSAERPKGSFSTLEIQRTEQGDSAMYLCASSLAQTSGSAGELFFGEGSRLTVL.

The chain joins TRBV5-8 to TRBJ1-5; D possibly corresponds to TRBD1 (6 bases). CDR3 length: 15 residues. The germline CDR1 and CDR2 sequences are SGHTS and YDEGEE. Trimming left V 4 bases short and J 0 bases short, with 11 bases between. CDR3 residues: CASSPGDTSNQPQHF. The CDR3, as DNA: TGTGCCAGCAGCCCTGGGGACACTAGCAATCAGCCCCAGCATTTT.

The count of this clone is one. Mismatch with germline at one junction end may stem from a read error. J is TRBJ1-2 and V is TRBV7-2, with a possible D match to TRBD1 (5 bases). This CDR3 spans 13 amino acids. CDR1 is SGHTA and CDR2 is FQGNSA in the germline V gene. The CDR3: CASSVAAAGGDTF. The CDR3 DNA is TGTGCCAGCAGCGTAGCAGCCGCGGGGGGGGACACCTTC.

The V and J genes are TRBV6-5 and TRBJ2-7, with TRBD2 matching 9 bases. CDR3 length: 14 residues. V was pared by 7 bases and J by 0 bases, with 4 bases of the junction left unmatched. Germline-derived CDR1 and CDR2 are MNHEY and SVGAGI. Written as DNA, the CDR3 is TGTGCCAGCACGACTAGCGGAAACTCCTACGAGCAGTACTTC. Its protein product is CASTTSGNSYEQYF.

This clone was counted a single time. At one end the junction does not follow the germline gene, possibly because of a read error. V usage is TRBV5-4 and J usage is TRBJ1-2; unclear D gene. The germline CDR1 and CDR2 sequences are SGHNT and YYREEE (reference sequence). This CDR3 comprises 13 residues. CDR3 DNA: TGTGCCAGCAGTTTGGACCGAACTTCCCTCTACACCTTC. Residues: CASSLDRTSLYTF.

The chain links TRBV6-1 to TRBJ2-7; D possibly corresponds to TRBD2 (6 bases). The CDR3 is 12 amino acids. V lost 4 bases, J lost 3 bases, and 7 bases lay in between. The germline V gene encodes CDR1 MNHNS and CDR2 SASEGT. CDR3 sequence reads: CASSVRDYEQYF. CDR3 nucleotides: TGTGCCAGCAGTGTGCGGGACTACGAGCAGTACTTC.

This clone occurred a few times. The rearrangement links TRBV19 to TRBJ2-7, with 11 nucleotides matching TRBD2. CDR3 size: 18 residues. Germline V gene lookup returns CDR1 LNHDA and CDR2 SQIVND (reference sequence). With V trimmed by 4 bases and J by 3 bases, 14 bases remained unmatched. CDR3: CASSTMHQGLAALYEQYF. The CDR3 region has the DNA TGTGCCAGTAGTACCATGCATCAGGGACTAGCGGCCCTCTACGAGCAGTACTTC.

The J gene is TRBJ1-1, the V gene TRBV29-1; D remains unclear. The germline V gene has CDR1 SQVTM and CDR2 ANQGSEA. The V end was cut by 2 bases, the J end by 4 bases, with 11 bases between. The CDR3 has 13 residues. CDR3 loop: CSVEQTEATEAFF. Here the CDR3 DNA reads TGCAGCGTTGAACAGACCGAGGCCACTGAAGCTTTCTTT.

J is TRBJ2-7 and V is TRBV7-9; 7 positions match TRBD1. Germline lookup yields CDR1 SEHNR and CDR2 FQNEAQ (reference sequence). This CDR3 comprises 15 residues. V dropped 4 bases and J dropped 4; count of bases not matched to a gene: 10. The CDR3 sequence is CASSSQGPLGYEQYF. The CDR3 DNA follows: TGTGCCAGCAGCTCACAGGGGCCTCTTGGGTACGAGCAGTACTTC.

This sequence joins TRBV6-5 and TRBJ1-3, with 10 bases fitting TRBD1. CDR1 MNHEY and CDR2 SVGAGI come from the germline V gene. CDR3 length: 15 amino acids. J lost 1 base, V lost 10 bases, and 7 bases had no gene match. CDR3 sequence: CATLTGGGSGNTIYF. CDR3 DNA sequence: TGTGCCACCTTGACAGGGGGCGGATCTGGAAACACCATATATTTT.

This clone was detected once. The chain has TRBV15 and TRBJ1-1; D unclear. The CDR3 contains 14 residues. V lost 1 base, J lost 0 bases, and 6 bases lay in between. Germline assignment: CDR1 LNHNV and CDR2 YYDKDF (reference sequence). The DNA for the CDR3 is TGTGCCACCAGCAGAGGCGGGTTGAACACTGAAGCTTTCTTT. It specifies CATSRGGLNTEAFF. The entire variable domain, with the rest obtained from reference TRBV15 and TRBJ1-1, is as follows: DAMVIQNPRYQVTQFGKPVTLSCSQTLNHNVMYWYQQKSSQAPKLLFHYYDKDFNNEADTPDNFQSRRPNTSFCFLDIRSPGLGDTAMYLCATSRGGLNTEAFFGQGTRLTVV.

The CDR3 spells CASSLTSTEAFF. CDR3 nucleotides: TGTGCCAGCAGCTTAACATCCACTGAAGCTTTCTTT. The chain links TRBV7-9 to TRBJ1-1, with D unresolved. V lost 2 bases to trimming and J lost 4 bases, with 5 bases between them. The V gene's germline CDR1 is SEHNR and CDR2 FQNEAQ (reference sequence). This CDR3 region has 12 residues.

This clone was recorded once. The chain carries TRBV5-6 and TRBJ2-7; possible D gene TRBD1, 5 bases. Germline CDR1 is SGHDT and CDR2 is YYEEEE. The CDR3 is 13 amino acids. V was pared by 6 bases and J by 3 bases, with 13 bases between. The CDR3: CASTLGPVYEQYF. The CDR3 bases are TGTGCCAGCACCCTGGGGCCGGTCTACGAGCAGTACTTC.

The gene calls are TRBV29-1 and TRBJ2-6; 11 bases are shared with TRBD2. CDR3 size: 16 residues. Germline V gene sequence: CDR1 SQVTM, CDR2 ANQGSEA. V lost 4 bases and J lost 2; bases outside the gene matches: 4. The CDR3 region has the DNA TGCAGCGTTGGTGGGACTAGCGGACCTGGGGCCAACGTCCTGACTTTC. Translation: CSVGGTSGPGANVLTF.

This clone was seen a handful of times. The rearrangement links TRBV19 to TRBJ2-7; the D gene is possibly TRBD2 (6 bases). CDR1 and CDR2 from the germline V gene are LNHDA and SQIVND (reference sequence). This CDR3 has 13 amino acids. With 4 bases removed from V and 2 bases from J, the gap between germline ends came to 9 bases. The CDR3 coding sequence is TGTGCCAGTAGTAGAGAGCGGGCCTACGAGCAGTACTTC. Residues: CASSRERAYEQYF.

The genes are TRBV19 and TRBJ1-5; 7 nucleotides match TRBD1. Germline trimming cut 1 base from V and 4 bases from J; bases unmatched to any gene: 4. The germline V gene has CDR1 LNHDA and CDR2 SQIVND (reference sequence). The length of the CDR3 is 15 residues. The chain's CDR3 is CASSIGTGVNQPQHF. The CDR3 DNA is TGTGCCAGTAGTATAGGGACAGGTGTTAATCAGCCCCAGCATTTT.

The V and J genes are TRBV29-1 and TRBJ2-7; 8 nucleotides agree with TRBD1. With V trimmed by 2 bases and J by 2 bases, 5 bases remained unmatched. Germline assignment: CDR1 SQVTM and CDR2 ANQGSEA. CDR3 length: 14 residues. The CDR3 is CSVEPGQGPYEQYF. CDR3 DNA: TGCAGCGTTGAACCCGGACAGGGTCCCTACGAGCAGTACTTC.

V gene TRBV30 combines with J gene TRBJ1-1; 9 nucleotides match TRBD1. Looked up from germline, CDR1 is GTSNPN and CDR2 is SVGIG (reference sequence). This CDR3 region has 16 residues. V lost 3 bases and J lost 5; bases outside the gene matches: 13. As DNA, the CDR3 is TGTGCCTGGAGGGGAAACGCCGGGACAGGGAAGACTGAAGCTTTCTTT. Amino acid sequence: CAWRGNAGTGKTEAFF.

The chain's CDR3 is CASSYSPGQPQHF. CDR3 DNA: TGTGCCAGCAGTTACTCACCCGGGCAGCCCCAGCATTTT. This rearrangement joins TRBV6-5 to TRBJ1-5; D is unresolved. CDR1 MNHEY and CDR2 SVGAGI come from the germline V gene. V lost 0 bases to trimming and J lost 7 bases, with 7 bases between them. The CDR3 has 13 amino acids.

This chain joins TRBV10-1 and TRBJ2-2; no reliable D call. This CDR3 spans 14 amino acids. Trimming removed 1 base at V and 6 bases at J, with 9 bases between. Germline CDR1 reads WNHNN; CDR2 reads SYGVQD (reference sequence). The CDR3 coding sequence is TGCGCCAGCAGTGAGTTACCCGGAGCCGGGGAGCTGTTTTTT. This sequence encodes CASSELPGAGELFF.

The CDR3 bases are TGTGCCAGCAGCCAAGGGGTATCGCGGAACTATGGCTACACCTTC. This sequence encodes CASSQGVSRNYGYTF. V gene TRBV14 combines with J gene TRBJ1-2; D is unresolved. Between the trimmed V and J ends, which lost 1 base and 2 bases, there was a span of 11 bases. CDR1 SGHDN and CDR2 FVKESK come from the germline V gene. The CDR3 runs to 15 residues. Full variable domain (remainder filled in from reference TRBV14 and TRBJ1-2): EAGVTQFPSHSVIEKGQTVTLRCDPISGHDNLYWYRRVMGKEIKFLLHFVKESKQDESGMPNNRFLAERTGGTYSTLKVQPAELEDSGVYFCASSQGVSRNYGYTFGSGTRLTVV.

The V and J genes are TRBV10-3 and TRBJ1-2; 7 bases agree with TRBD1. Trimming cost V 0 bases and J 6 bases; bases outside gene matches: 16. The CDR3 consists of 18 residues. CDR1 is ENHRY and CDR2 is SYGVKD in the germline V gene. CDR3 residues: CAISESVLRAGGADGYTF. DNA for the CDR3: TGTGCCATCAGTGAGTCAGTTCTAAGGGCAGGGGGTGCCGATGGCTACACCTTC.